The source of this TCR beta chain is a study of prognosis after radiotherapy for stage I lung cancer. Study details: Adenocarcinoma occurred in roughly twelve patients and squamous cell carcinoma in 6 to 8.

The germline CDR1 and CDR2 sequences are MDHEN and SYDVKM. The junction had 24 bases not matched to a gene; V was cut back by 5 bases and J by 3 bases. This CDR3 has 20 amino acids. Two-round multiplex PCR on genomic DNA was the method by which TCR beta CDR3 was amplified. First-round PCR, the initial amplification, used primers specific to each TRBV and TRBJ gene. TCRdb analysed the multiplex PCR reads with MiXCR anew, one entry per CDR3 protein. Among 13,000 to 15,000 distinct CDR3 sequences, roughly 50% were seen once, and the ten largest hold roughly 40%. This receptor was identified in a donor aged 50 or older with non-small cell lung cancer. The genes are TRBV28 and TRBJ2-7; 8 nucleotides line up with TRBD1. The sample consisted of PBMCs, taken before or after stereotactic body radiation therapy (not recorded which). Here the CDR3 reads CASSIHLGQGGKIFYYEQYF. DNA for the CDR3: TGTGCCAGCAGTATCCACCTTGGACAGGGCGGGAAGATCTTCTACTACGAGCAGTACTTC.